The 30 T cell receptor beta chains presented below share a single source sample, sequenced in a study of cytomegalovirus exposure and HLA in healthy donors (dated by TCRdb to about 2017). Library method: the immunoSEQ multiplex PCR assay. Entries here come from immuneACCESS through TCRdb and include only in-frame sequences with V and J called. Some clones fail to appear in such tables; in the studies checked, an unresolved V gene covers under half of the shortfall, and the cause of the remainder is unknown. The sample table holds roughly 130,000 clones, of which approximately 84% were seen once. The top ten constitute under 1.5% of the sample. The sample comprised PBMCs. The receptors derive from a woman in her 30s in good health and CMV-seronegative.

The CDR3 DNA reads TGTGCCAGCAACGGGGGGATCTTTGGGACCCAGTACTTC. As protein: CASNGGIFGTQYF. The gene calls are TRBV6-1 and TRBJ2-5, with 7 nucleotides matching TRBD2. The V gene end was trimmed by 7 bases and the J gene end by 7 bases; junction bases not matched to a gene: 9. This CDR3 is built from 13 residues. CDR1 is MNHNS, CDR2 SASEGT, per germline.

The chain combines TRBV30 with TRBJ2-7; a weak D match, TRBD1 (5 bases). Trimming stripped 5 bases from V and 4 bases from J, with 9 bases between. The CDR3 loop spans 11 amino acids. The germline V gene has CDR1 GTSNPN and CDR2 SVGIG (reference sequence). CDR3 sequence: CAWLTAYEQYF. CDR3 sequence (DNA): TGTGCCTGGCTGACAGCATACGAGCAGTACTTC.

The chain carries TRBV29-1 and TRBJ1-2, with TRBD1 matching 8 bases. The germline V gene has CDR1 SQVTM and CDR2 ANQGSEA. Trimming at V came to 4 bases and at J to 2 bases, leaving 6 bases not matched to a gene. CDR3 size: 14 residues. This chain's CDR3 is CSVVWTGFNYGYTF. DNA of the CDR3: TGCAGCGTTGTCTGGACAGGGTTCAACTATGGCTACACCTTC.

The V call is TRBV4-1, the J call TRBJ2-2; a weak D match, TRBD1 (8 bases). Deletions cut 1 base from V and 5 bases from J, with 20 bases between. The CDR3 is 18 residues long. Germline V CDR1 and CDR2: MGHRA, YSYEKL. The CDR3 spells CASSQVRGRGSWTGELFF. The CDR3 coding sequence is TGCGCCAGCAGCCAAGTCAGGGGGCGCGGGAGTTGGACCGGGGAGCTGTTTTTT.

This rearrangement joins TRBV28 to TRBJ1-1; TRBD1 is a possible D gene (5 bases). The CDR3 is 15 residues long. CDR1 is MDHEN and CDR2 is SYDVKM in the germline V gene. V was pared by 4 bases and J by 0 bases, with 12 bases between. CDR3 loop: CASSSPGNLNTEAFF. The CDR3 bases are TGTGCCAGCAGTTCCCCAGGGAACCTGAACACTGAAGCTTTCTTT.

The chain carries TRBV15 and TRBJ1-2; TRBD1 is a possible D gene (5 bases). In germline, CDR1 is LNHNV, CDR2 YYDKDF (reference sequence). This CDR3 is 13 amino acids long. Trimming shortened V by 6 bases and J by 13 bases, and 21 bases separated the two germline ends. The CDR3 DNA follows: TGTGCCACCAGATTAAGCGGACGGGGGTCCCTCACCTTC. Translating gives CATRLSGRGSLTF.

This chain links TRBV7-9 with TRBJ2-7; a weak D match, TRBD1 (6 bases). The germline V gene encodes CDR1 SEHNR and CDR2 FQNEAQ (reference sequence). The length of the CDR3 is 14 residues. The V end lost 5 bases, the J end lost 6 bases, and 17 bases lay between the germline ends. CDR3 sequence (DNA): TGTGCCAGCAGCGGCGTCAGGGGTACGAGCGAGCAGTACTTC. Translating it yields CASSGVRGTSEQYF.

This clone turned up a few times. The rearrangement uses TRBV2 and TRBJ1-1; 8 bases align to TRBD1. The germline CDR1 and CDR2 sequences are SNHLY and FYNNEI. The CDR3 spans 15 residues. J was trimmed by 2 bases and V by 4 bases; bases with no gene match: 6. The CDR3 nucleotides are TGTGCCAGCAGTGCCGACAGGGGAGGTAACACTGAAGCTTTCTTT. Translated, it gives CASSADRGGNTEAFF.

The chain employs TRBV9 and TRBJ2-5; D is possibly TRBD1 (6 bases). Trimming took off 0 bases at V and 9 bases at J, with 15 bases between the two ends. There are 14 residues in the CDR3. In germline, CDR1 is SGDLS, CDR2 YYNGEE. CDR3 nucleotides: TGTGCCAGCAGCGTAGCCCCAACCCAGGGGCCCCAGTACTTC. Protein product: CASSVAPTQGPQYF.

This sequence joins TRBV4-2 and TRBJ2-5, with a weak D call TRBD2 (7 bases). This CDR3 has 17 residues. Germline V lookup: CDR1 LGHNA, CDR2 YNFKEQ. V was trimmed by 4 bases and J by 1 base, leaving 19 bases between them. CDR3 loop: CASSRLSDSGAQETQYF. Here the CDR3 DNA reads TGTGCCAGCAGCCGTCTCTCGGACAGCGGGGCCCAAGAGACCCAGTACTTC.

The CDR3 is CAWSVLTGGNTIYF. As DNA, the CDR3 is TGTGCCTGGAGTGTACTAACCGGTGGAAACACCATATATTTT. This rearrangement joins TRBV30 to TRBJ1-3; D is undetermined. This CDR3 has 14 amino acids. Germline CDR1 reads GTSNPN; CDR2 reads SVGIG (reference sequence). Trimming took off 0 bases at V and 3 bases at J, with 9 bases between the two ends.

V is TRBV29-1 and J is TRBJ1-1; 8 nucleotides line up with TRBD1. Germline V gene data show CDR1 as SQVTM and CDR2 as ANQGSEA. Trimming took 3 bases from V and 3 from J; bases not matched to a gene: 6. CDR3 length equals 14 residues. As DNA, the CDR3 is TGCAGCGTTGACCTAACAGGGGGAGACACTGAAGCTTTCTTT. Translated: CSVDLTGGDTEAFF.

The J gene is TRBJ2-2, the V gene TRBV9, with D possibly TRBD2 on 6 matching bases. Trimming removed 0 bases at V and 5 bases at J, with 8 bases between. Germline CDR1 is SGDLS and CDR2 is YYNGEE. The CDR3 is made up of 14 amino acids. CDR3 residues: CASSVELATGELFF. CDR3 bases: TGTGCCAGCAGCGTAGAACTAGCTACCGGGGAGCTGTTTTTT.

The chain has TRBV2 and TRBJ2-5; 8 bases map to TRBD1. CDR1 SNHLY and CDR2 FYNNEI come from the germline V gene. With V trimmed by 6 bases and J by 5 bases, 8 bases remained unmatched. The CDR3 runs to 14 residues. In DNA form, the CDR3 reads TGTGCCAGCAGGGCCCAGGGGGCCGGGGAGACCCAGTACTTC. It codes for CASRAQGAGETQYF.

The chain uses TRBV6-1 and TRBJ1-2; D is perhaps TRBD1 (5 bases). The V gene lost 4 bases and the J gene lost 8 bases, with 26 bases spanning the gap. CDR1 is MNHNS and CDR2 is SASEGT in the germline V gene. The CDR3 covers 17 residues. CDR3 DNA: TGTGCCAGCAGTGTAGCTTTGGGGGGGGGAAGTCTACTAGGCTACACCTTC. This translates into CASSVALGGGSLLGYTF.

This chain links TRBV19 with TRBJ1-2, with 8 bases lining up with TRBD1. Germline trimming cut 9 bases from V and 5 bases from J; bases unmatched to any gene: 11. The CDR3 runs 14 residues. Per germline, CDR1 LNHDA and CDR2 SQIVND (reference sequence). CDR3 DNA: TGTGCCAGGGGGGAGCAGGGGGCAGGGTATGGCTACACCTTC. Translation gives CARGEQGAGYGYTF. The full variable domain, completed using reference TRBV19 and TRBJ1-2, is DGGITQSPKYLFRKEGQNVTLSCEQNLNHDAMYWYRQDPGQGLRLIYYSQIVNDFQKGDIAEGYSVSREKKESFPLTVTSAQKNPTAFYLCARGEQGAGYGYTFGSGTRLTVV.

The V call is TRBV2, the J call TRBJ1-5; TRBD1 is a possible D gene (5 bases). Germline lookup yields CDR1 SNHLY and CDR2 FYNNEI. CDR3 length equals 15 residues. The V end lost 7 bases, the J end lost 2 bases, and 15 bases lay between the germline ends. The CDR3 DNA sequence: TGTGCCAGCACCAGCGGGGGAAAAGGCAATCAGCCCCAGCATTTT. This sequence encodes CASTSGGKGNQPQHF.

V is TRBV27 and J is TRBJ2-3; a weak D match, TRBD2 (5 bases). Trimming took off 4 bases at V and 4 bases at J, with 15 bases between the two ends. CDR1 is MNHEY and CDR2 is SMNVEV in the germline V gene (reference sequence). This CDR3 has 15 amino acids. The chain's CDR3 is CASSSPGGGSDTQYF. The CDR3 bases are TGTGCCAGCAGTTCGCCGGGTGGAGGCTCAGATACGCAGTATTTT.

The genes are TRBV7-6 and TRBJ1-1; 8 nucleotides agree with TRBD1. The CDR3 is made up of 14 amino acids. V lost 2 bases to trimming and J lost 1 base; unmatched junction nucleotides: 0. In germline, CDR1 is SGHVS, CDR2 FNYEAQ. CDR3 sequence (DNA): TGTGCCAGCAGCTTACAGGGGGCGAACACTGAAGCTTTCTTT. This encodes CASSLQGANTEAFF.

The CDR3 sequence is CASTAGAGVRSQYF. In DNA form, the CDR3 reads TGTGCCAGCACTGCTGGAGCCGGGGTCCGGTCGCAGTATTTT. The chain joins TRBV11-2 to TRBJ2-3; D is perhaps TRBD2 (5 bases). V lost 7 bases to trimming and J lost 10 bases, with 21 bases between them. Per germline, CDR1 SGHAT and CDR2 FQNNGV. The CDR3 is 14 residues long.

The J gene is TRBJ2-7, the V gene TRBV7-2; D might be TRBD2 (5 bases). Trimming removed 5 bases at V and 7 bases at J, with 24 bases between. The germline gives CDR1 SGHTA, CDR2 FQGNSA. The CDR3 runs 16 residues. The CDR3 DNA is TGTGCCAGCAGCCAGAGGGCCCGGGCTGCTCTAGGAGAGCAGTACTTC. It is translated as CASSQRARAALGEQYF.

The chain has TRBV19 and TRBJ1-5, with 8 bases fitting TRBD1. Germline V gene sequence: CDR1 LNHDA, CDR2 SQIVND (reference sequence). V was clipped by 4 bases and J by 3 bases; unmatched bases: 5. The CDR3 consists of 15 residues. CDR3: CASSSSGGYNQPQHF. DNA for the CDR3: TGTGCCAGTAGTAGCTCAGGGGGCTACAATCAGCCCCAGCATTTT. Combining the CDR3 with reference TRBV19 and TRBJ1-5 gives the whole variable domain DGGITQSPKYLFRKEGQNVTLSCEQNLNHDAMYWYRQDPGQGLRLIYYSQIVNDFQKGDIAEGYSVSREKKESFPLTVTSAQKNPTAFYLCASSSSGGYNQPQHFGDGTRLSIL.

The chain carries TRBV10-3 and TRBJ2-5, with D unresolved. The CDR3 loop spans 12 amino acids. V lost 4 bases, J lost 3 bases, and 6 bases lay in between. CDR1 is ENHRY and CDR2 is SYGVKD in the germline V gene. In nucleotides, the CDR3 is TGTGCCATCAGTGGGCCGAAAGAGACCCAGTACTTC. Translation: CAISGPKETQYF.

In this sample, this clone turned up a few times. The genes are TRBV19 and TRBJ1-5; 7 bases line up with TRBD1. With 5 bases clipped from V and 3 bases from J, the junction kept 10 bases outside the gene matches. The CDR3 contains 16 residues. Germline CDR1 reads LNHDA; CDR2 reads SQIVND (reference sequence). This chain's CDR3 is CASSPRGRGPNQPQHF. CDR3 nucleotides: TGTGCCAGTAGTCCCAGGGGGAGAGGGCCCAATCAGCCCCAGCATTTT.

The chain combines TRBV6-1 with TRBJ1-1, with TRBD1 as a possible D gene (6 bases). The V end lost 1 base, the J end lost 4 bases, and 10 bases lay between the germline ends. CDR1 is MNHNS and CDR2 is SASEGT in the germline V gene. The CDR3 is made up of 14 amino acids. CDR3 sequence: CASSEVPRGTEAFF. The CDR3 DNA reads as TGTGCCAGCAGTGAAGTACCCAGGGGCACTGAAGCTTTCTTT.

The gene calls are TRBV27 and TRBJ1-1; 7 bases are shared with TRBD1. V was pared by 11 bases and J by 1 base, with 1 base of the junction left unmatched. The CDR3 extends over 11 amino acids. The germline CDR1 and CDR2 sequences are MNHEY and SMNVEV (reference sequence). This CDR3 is CAAGGNTEAFF. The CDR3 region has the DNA TGTGCCGCAGGGGGGAACACTGAAGCTTTCTTT.

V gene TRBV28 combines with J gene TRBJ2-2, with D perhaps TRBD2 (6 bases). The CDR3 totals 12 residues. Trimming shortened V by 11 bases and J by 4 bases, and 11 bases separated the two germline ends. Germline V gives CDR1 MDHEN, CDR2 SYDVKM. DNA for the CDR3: TGTGCCTCTAAAGCGGGCACCGGGGAGCTGTTTTTT. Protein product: CASKAGTGELFF.

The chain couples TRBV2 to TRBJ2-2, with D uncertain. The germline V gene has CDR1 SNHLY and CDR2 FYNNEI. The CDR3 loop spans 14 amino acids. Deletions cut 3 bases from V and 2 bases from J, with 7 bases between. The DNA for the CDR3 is TGTGCCAGCAGTGAGACACCAAACACCGGGGAGCTGTTTTTT. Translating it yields CASSETPNTGELFF.

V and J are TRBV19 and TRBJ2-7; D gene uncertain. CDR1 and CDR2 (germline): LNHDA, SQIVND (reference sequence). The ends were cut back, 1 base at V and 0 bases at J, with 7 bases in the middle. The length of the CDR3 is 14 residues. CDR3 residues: CASSIGSGSYEQYF. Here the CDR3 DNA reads TGTGCCAGTAGTATAGGTTCCGGCTCCTACGAGCAGTACTTC.

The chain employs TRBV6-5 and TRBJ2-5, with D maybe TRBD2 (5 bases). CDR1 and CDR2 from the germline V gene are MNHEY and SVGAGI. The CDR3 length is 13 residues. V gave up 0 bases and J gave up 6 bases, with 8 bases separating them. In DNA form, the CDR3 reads TGTGCCAGCAGTTACTCCCCTAGCCAGACCCAGTACTTC. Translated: CASSYSPSQTQYF.